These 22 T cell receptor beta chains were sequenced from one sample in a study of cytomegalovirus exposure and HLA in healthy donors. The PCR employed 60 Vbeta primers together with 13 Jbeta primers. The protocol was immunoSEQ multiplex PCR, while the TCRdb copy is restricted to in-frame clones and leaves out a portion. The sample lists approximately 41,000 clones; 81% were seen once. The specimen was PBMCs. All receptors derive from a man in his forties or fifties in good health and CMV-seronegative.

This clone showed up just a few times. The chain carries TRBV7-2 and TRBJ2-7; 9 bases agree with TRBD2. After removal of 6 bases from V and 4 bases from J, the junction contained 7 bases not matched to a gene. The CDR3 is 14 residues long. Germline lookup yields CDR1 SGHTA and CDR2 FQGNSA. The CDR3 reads CASRAGGARYEQYF. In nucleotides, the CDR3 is TGTGCCAGCAGGGCGGGGGGGGCGCGATACGAGCAGTACTTC.

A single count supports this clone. The CDR3 bases are TGCGCCAGACCCCCGCCTCAGGTGGATCAGCCCCAGCATTTT. It yields the protein CARPPPQVDQPQHF. The chain links TRBV10-1 to TRBJ1-5; D is unclear. Germline V gene data show CDR1 as WNHNN and CDR2 as SYGVQD (reference sequence). Trimming took off 9 bases at V and 5 bases at J, with 17 bases between the two ends. The CDR3 extends over 14 amino acids.

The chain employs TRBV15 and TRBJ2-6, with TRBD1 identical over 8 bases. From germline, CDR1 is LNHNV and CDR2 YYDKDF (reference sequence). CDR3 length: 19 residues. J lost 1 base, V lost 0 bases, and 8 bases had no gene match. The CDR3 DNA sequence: TGTGCCACCAGCAGAGAACCAGGGGGCGAGAGGTCTGGGGCCAACGTCCTGACTTTC. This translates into CATSREPGGERSGANVLTF.

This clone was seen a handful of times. CDR3 nucleotide sequence: TGTGCCAGCAGCCAAGGACTAGCGGGGATCTACGAGCAGTACTTC. Translated, it gives CASSQGLAGIYEQYF. The genes are TRBV6-1 and TRBJ2-7; 12 bases are a match to TRBD2. CDR3 length: 15 residues. Germline V lookup: CDR1 MNHNS, CDR2 SASEGT. The J segment lost 3 bases and the V segment lost 6 bases, leaving 6 bases of the junction unmatched.

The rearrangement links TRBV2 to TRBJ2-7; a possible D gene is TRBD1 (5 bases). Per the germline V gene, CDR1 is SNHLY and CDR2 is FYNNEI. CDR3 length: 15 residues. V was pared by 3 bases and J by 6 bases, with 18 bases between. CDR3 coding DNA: TGTGCCAGCAGTGACAGACAGTCTCTCCCTCGCGAGCAGTACTTC. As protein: CASSDRQSLPREQYF. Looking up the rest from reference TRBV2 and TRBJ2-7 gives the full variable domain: EPEVTQTPSHQVTQMGQEVILRCVPISNHLYFYWYRQILGQKVEFLVSFYNNEISEKSEIFDDQFSVERPDGSNFTLKIRSTKLEDSAMYFCASSDRQSLPREQYFGPGTRLTVT.

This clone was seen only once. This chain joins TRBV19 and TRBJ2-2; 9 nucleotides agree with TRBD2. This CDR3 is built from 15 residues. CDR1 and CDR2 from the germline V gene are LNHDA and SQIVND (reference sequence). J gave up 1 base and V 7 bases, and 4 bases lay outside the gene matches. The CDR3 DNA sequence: TGTGCCAGTACCCTAGCGGGAATGAACACCGGGGAGCTGTTTTTT. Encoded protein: CASTLAGMNTGELFF.

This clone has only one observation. CDR3 in amino acids: CASSSTSHEAGELFF. The CDR3 region has the DNA TGTGCCAGCAGCTCAACTAGCCATGAGGCCGGGGAGCTGTTTTTT. The chain has TRBV5-4 and TRBJ2-2, with D perhaps matching TRBD2 (6 bases). This CDR3 spans 15 amino acids. CDR1 and CDR2 from the germline V gene are SGHNT and YYREEE (reference sequence). V was pared by 3 bases and J by 6 bases, with 15 bases between.

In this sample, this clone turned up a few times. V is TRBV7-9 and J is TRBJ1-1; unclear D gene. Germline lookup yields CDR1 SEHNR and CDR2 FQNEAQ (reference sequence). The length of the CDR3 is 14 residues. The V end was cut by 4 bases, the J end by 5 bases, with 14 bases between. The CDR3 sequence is CASSSLAVGTEAFF. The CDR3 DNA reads TGTGCCAGCAGCTCCTTAGCGGTGGGGACTGAAGCTTTCTTT. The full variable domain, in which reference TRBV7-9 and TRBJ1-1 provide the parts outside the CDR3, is DTGVSQNPRHKITKRGQNVTFRCDPISEHNRLYWYRQTLGQGPEFLTYFQNEAQLEKSRLLSDRFSAERPKGSFSTLEIQRTEQGDSAMYLCASSSLAVGTEAFFGQGTRLTVV.

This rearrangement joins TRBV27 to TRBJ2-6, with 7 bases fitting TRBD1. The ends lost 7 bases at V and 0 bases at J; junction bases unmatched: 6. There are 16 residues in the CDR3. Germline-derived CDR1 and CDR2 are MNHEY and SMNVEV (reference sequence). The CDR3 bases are TGTGCCAGCAAAGACAGGGTTGGCTCTGGGGCCAACGTCCTGACTTTC. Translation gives CASKDRVGSGANVLTF.

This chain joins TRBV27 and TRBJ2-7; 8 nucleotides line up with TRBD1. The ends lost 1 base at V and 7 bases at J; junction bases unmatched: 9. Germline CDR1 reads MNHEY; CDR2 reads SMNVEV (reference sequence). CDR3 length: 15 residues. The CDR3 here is CASSLYGQGALEQYF. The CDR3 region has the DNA TGTGCCAGCAGTTTATATGGGCAGGGGGCTTTGGAGCAGTACTTC.

DNA of the CDR3: TGTGCCAGCAGTTTATCCTCGGGGATACGAGGGGAGCTGTTTTTT. It is translated as CASSLSSGIRGELFF. J is TRBJ2-2 and V is TRBV28; tentatively, D is TRBD2 (5 bases). V lost 1 base, J lost 8 bases, and 14 bases lay in between. The germline gives CDR1 MDHEN, CDR2 SYDVKM. This CDR3 comprises 15 residues.

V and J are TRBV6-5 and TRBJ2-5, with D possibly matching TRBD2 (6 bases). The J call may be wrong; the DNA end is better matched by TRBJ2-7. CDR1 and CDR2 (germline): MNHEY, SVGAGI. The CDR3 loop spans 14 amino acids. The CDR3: CASSYYSGAYEQYF. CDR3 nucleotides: TGTGCCAGCAGTTACTATTCGGGAGCCTACGAGCAGTACTTC.

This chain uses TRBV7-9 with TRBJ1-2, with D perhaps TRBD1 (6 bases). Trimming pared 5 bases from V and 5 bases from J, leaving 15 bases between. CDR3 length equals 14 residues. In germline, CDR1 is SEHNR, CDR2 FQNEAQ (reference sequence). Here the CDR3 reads CASSRAGVGYGYTF. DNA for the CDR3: TGTGCCAGCAGCAGGGCAGGGGTGGGATATGGCTACACCTTC.

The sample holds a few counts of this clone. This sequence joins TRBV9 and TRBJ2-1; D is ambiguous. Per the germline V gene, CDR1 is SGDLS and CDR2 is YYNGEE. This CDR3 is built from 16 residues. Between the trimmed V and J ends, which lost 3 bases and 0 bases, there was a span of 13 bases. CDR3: CASSGLRAGSYNEQFF. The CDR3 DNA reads TGTGCCAGCAGCGGTCTCCGAGCTGGCTCCTACAATGAGCAGTTCTTC.

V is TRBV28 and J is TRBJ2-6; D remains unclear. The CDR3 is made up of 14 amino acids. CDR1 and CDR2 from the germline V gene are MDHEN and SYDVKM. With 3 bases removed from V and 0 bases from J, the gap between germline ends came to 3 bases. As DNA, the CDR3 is TGTGCCAGCAGTTTCAGCTCTGGGGCCAACGTCCTGACTTTC. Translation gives CASSFSSGANVLTF.

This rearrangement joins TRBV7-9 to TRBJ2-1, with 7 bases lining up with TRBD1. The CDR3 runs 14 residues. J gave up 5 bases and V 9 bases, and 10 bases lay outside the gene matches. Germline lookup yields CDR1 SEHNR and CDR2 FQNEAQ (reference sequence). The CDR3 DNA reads TGTGCCAGTACAATGAGACAGGGCAACAATGAGCAGTTCTTC. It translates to CASTMRQGNNEQFF.

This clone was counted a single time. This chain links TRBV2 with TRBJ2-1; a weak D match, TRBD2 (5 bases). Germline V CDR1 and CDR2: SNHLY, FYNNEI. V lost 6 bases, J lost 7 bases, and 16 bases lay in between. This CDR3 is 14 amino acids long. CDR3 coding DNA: TGTGCCAGCAGCCCCCGCGGGTCGGAGAATGAGCAGTTCTTC. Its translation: CASSPRGSENEQFF.

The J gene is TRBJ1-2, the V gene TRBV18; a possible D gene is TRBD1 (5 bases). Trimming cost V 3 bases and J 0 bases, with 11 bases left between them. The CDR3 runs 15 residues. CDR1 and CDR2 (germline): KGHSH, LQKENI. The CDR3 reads CASSPPGRTNYGYTF. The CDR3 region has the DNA TGTGCCAGCTCACCGCCAGGGAGGACTAACTATGGCTACACCTTC.

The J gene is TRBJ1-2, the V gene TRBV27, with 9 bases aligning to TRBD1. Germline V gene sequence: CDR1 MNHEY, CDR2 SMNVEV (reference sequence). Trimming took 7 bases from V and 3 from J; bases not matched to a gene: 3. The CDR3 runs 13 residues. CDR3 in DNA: TGTGCCAGCAAACGGACAGGGGACTATGGCTACACCTTC. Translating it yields CASKRTGDYGYTF.

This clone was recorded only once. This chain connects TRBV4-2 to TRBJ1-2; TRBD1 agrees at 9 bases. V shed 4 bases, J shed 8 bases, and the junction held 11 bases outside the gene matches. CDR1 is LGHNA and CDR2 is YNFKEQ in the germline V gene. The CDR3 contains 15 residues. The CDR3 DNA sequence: TGTGCCAGCAGCCGCCCGGGACAGGGAGGGGAGGGCTACACCTTC. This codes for CASSRPGQGGEGYTF.

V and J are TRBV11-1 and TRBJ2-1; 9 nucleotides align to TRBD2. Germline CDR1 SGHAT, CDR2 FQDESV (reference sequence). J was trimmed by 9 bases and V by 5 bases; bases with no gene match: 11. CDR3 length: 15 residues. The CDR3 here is CASSPRRGGRGEQFF. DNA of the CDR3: TGTGCCAGCAGCCCCCGGCGGGGGGGCCGGGGTGAGCAGTTCTTC.

CDR3 sequence: CASSFTGGGIGEQYF. The CDR3, as DNA: TGTGCCAGCAGTTTTACCGGTGGAGGTATCGGCGAGCAGTACTTC. The J gene is TRBJ2-5, the V gene TRBV28; possibly TRBD2 for D (5 bases). The DNA end lines up better with TRBJ2-7; the J call may be wrong. This CDR3 is built from 15 residues. Germline V gene data show CDR1 as MDHEN and CDR2 as SYDVKM.